These 12 T cell receptor beta chains originate from one sample sequenced in a study of T cell responses to AZD1222 COVID-19 vaccine. Repertoires were generated with immunoSEQ multiplex PCR, while TCRdb's copy carries only in-frame clones and drops some. Among under 200,000 clones, more than 75% were seen once, and the ten largest hold approximately 26%. Sequenced material: peripheral blood, taken 28 days after the second AZD1222 dose. The origin of the receptors is an adult who received the AZD1222 COVID-19 vaccine.

The chain carries TRBV11-3 and TRBJ2-3; D remains ambiguous. V was shortened by 3 bases and J by 1 base, with 11 bases between the two germline ends. This CDR3 is 15 amino acids long. CDR1 and CDR2 from the germline V gene are SGHNT and YENEEA. Written as DNA, the CDR3 is TGTGCCAGCAGCTTGGGGTCCCGGGGCACAGATACGCAGTATTTT. It codes for CASSLGSRGTDTQYF.

On this clone itself: Germline and junction disagree at one end, which may indicate a read error. The chain couples TRBV28 to TRBJ2-7, with 8 bases aligning to TRBD2. Germline V lookup: CDR1 MDHEN, CDR2 SYDVKM. This CDR3 region has 17 residues. In DNA, the CDR3 is TGTGCCGGCAGCGGGGGACAATGGGGACTGTCTCTCTACGAGCAGTACTTC. It is translated as CAGSGGQWGLSLYEQYF.

V gene TRBV19 combines with J gene TRBJ2-2; 8 nucleotides align to TRBD1. Germline V gene sequence: CDR1 LNHDA, CDR2 SQIVND (reference sequence). This CDR3 spans 15 amino acids. The junction had 3 bases not matched to a gene; V was cut back by 5 bases and J by 1 base. CDR3 protein: CASSADRGNTGELFF. As DNA, the CDR3 is TGTGCCAGTAGTGCAGACAGGGGGAACACCGGGGAGCTGTTTTTT.

V and J are TRBV28 and TRBJ2-5, with TRBD2 identical over 8 bases. J lost 7 bases, V lost 5 bases, and 18 bases had no gene match. This CDR3 has 17 residues. The germline V gene encodes CDR1 MDHEN and CDR2 SYDVKM. CDR3 nucleotides: TGTGCCAGCAGTGGCTCCCTCCAACTAGCGGAGCGAAGGACCCAGTACTTC. It translates to CASSGSLQLAERRTQYF.

This chain connects TRBV28 to TRBJ2-7, with D maybe TRBD1 (5 bases). The CDR3 has 13 amino acids. Trimming removed 8 bases at V and 1 base at J, with 12 bases between. CDR1 and CDR2 (germline): MDHEN, SYDVKM. CDR3 nucleotide sequence: TGTGCCAGCGGAAGGGGCAGTTCCTACGAGCAGTACTTC. Translated: CASGRGSSYEQYF.

V usage is TRBV7-9 and J usage is TRBJ2-1, with 7 bases matching TRBD2. This CDR3 is built from 16 residues. V dropped 1 base and J dropped 4; count of bases not matched to a gene: 7. CDR1 SEHNR and CDR2 FQNEAQ come from the germline V gene (reference sequence). CDR3 DNA sequence: TGTGCCAGCAGCTTAGAGGCGGGAGTTTCGTACAATGAGCAGTTCTTC. Translation: CASSLEAGVSYNEQFF. The full variable domain, its missing parts supplied by reference TRBV7-9 and TRBJ2-1, is DTGVSQNPRHKITKRGQNVTFRCDPISEHNRLYWYRQTLGQGPEFLTYFQNEAQLEKSRLLSDRFSAERPKGSFSTLEIQRTEQGDSAMYLCASSLEAGVSYNEQFFGPGTRLTVL.

This clone was picked up one time. The chain recombines TRBV25-1 with TRBJ1-2; D is uncertain. The CDR3 contains 12 residues. Germline V lookup: CDR1 MGHDK, CDR2 SYGVNS. The V end was cut by 4 bases, the J end by 5 bases, with 8 bases between. CDR3 protein: CASSAPGYGYTF. As DNA, the CDR3 is TGTGCCAGCAGTGCCCCTGGGTATGGCTACACCTTC.

In its sample, this clone was seen a few times. This chain connects TRBV7-2 to TRBJ2-7; 9 positions agree with TRBD2. The V segment lost 3 bases and the J segment 2 bases; nucleotides outside the gene matches: 2. The CDR3 totals 14 residues. Per germline, CDR1 SGHTA and CDR2 FQGNSA. CDR3 sequence (DNA): TGTGCCAGCAGCTTGCTAGCGGGGACCTACGAGCAGTACTTC. It codes for CASSLLAGTYEQYF. Looking up the rest from reference TRBV7-2 and TRBJ2-7 gives the full variable domain: GAGVSQSPSNKVTEKGKDVELRCDPISGHTALYWYRQSLGQGLEFLIYFQGNSAPDKSGLPSDRFSAERTGGSVSTLTIQRTQQEDSAVYLCASSLLAGTYEQYFGPGTRLTVT.

V usage is TRBV19 and J usage is TRBJ2-5; 14 bases map to TRBD2. In germline, CDR1 is LNHDA, CDR2 SQIVND (reference sequence). There are 18 residues in the CDR3. Trimming took 4 bases from V and 4 from J; bases not matched to a gene: 11. This chain's CDR3 is CASSRGTSGRGSRETQYF. For the CDR3, the DNA is TGTGCCAGTAGTAGGGGGACTAGCGGGAGAGGGAGCCGAGAGACCCAGTACTTC.

The sample holds one count of this clone. The chain joins TRBV6-5 to TRBJ2-2; TRBD1 agrees at 9 bases. V shed 6 bases, J shed 5 bases, and the junction held 1 base outside the gene matches. The CDR3 is 13 amino acids. CDR1 is MNHEY, CDR2 SVGAGI, per germline. The CDR3 nucleotides are TGTGCCAGCAGAGGGACAGGGACCGGGGAGCTGTTTTTT. Amino acid sequence: CASRGTGTGELFF.

V is TRBV25-1 and J is TRBJ1-1; 9 nucleotides align to TRBD1. In germline, CDR1 is MGHDK, CDR2 SYGVNS. The CDR3 is made up of 14 amino acids. The V and J ends lost 6 bases and 4 bases, in that order; junction bases with no gene match: 6. CDR3 DNA: TGTGCCAGCAGGGGCCGACAGGGGGTCACTGAAGCTTTCTTT. Protein sequence: CASRGRQGVTEAFF.

The CDR3 bases are TGTGCCAGCAGCCAAGATCGAGCAGGGAGTTCACCCCTCCACTTT. Its protein is CASSQDRAGSSPLHF. J is TRBJ1-6 and V is TRBV4-2; possibly TRBD1 for D (5 bases). The CDR3 spans 15 residues. The V gene lost 0 bases and the J gene lost 9 bases, with 12 bases spanning the gap. Germline V gives CDR1 LGHNA, CDR2 YNFKEQ.